What follows is one T cell receptor beta chain and its context. No cognate antigen has been identified for it. No base-level quality is on record; no much larger clone is a single base apart. The data originate from a study of control samples from healthy donors and cancer patients (dated by TCRdb to 2018 to 2021). Libraries were prepared through the immunoSEQ multiplex PCR assay. The table was pulled from immuneACCESS by TCRdb, which kept in-frame rearrangements only. Such tables lose some clones; where checked, under half of the loss comes from unresolved V genes, and the rest has no known cause. A total of 95,000 to 150,000 clones appear in this sample, approximately 90% of them only once. The ten largest clonotypes hold about an eighth of the sample. Based on the germline V gene, the CDR1 and CDR2 sequences are KGHSH and LQKENI. The CDR3 goes from the cysteine to the phenylalanine over 15 residues. CDR3 DNA only is kept here, 45 bases in frame from base 1. Trimming accounts for 5 bases at V and 1 base at J, while the number of junction bases matched to no gene is 5.

This sequence uses TRBV18 and TRBJ1-1, with 9 central nucleotides matching TRBD1. The receptor was isolated from a man aged 30-40 years in good health. Sequencing was performed on blood. The CDR3 in this case is CASSLGTGSNTEAFF. The DNA is TGTGCCAGCTCATTGGGGACAGGGTCGAACACTGAAGCTTTCTTT.